This TCR beta chain was captured by sequencing in a study of T cells after yellow fever vaccination. The CDR3 length is 15 residues. V was pared by 2 bases and J by 6 bases, with 3 bases of the junction left unmatched. Germline CDR1 is ENHRY and CDR2 is SYGVKD. The authors made TCR cDNA by 5'RACE template switching, adding a universal primer site and UMIs. TCRdb itself ran the 5' RACE reads through MiXCR, one entry per CDR3 protein. The sample yields 450,000 to 600,000 distinct CDR3 sequences, about a sixth seen once. This clonotype appeared a few times. This clonotype was sampled from a man younger than 35 who received the YFV17D yellow fever vaccine. The V and J genes are TRBV10-3 and TRBJ1-5; TRBD1 matches at 11 bases. Sequenced here: PBMCs, sampled 4 to 5 days after the first yellow fever vaccination. CDR3 in DNA: TGTGCCATCAGTGAGCGGGGACAGGGGGGTCAGCCCCAGCATTTT. Its protein product is CAISERGQGGQPQHF.